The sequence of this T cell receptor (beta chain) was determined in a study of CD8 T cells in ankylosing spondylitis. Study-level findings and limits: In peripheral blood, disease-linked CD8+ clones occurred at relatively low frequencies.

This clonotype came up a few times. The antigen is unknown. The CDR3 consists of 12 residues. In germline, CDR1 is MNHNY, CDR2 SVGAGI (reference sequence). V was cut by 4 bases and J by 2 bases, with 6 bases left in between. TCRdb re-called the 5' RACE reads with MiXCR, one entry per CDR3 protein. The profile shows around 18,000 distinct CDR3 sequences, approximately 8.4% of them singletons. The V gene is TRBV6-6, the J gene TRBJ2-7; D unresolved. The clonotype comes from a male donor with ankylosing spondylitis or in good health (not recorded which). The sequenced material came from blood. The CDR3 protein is CASSSVTYEQYF. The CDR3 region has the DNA TGTGCCAGCAGTTCAGTGACCTACGAGCAGTACTTC.